The present T cell receptor (beta chain) was sequenced within a study of human versus mouse CDR3 diversity and MHC coevolution (dated by TCRdb to about 2017). Broadly, across the study: The immunoSEQ assay was reported to detect one in 200,000 T cells and to minimize multiplex PCR amplification bias. Repertoires of human naive CD4 T cells were used as a reference for TCR selection on multiple MHC II alleles and were compared against human-TCR-locus transgenic mice carrying single MHC II. Across the mouse and human samples, each sample yielded between 0.6 x 10^7 and 1.6 x 10^7 valid reads. Three healthy volunteer blood donors made up the human cohort, with one aged 30 to 40, one aged 40 to 50 and one aged 60 to 70 at collection. The full study reports these points: Repertoire diversity was not considered directly comparable between humans and mice because human T cells were selected on six MHC II alleles. On average, humans had more CDR3 deletions and insertions than mice, indicating greater exonuclease and TdT activity. The largest TCR beta repertoire according to iCHAO1 estimates belonged to humans, at 1.5 million to 2 million clonotypes, a result attributed likely to selection by multiple MHC II molecules. Among all compared groups, most of the three human donors had the lowest clonal inequality scores.

Worth noting for this clone: The antigen it binds to is not known. The record has no base qualities; no much larger clone is one base away.

Fluorescence-activated cell sorting was used to isolate naive CD4 T cells, defined as CD45RO-negative and CD62L-positive, from PBMCs. Approximately 52 ml of fresh peripheral blood was collected from each donor, and PBMCs were isolated by Ficoll density centrifugation. All samples were sorted on a FACSAria III instrument and reached purity above 90%. V is shortened by 4 bases, J by 0 bases, and the region joining them spans 14 bases. The germline V gene sets CDR1 to MGHRA and CDR2 to YSYEKL. Inclusive of the bounding cysteine and phenylalanine, the CDR3 is 16 residues long. Of all the DNA, just the CDR3 is kept, 48 bases in frame from base 1. The QIAGEN blood and tissue kit was used to extract genomic DNA from sorted cells, and the DNA was quantified on a NanoDrop 1000. TCR alpha and beta chains were deep sequenced and quantified on the immunoSEQ platform using multiplex PCR of genomic DNA. Per the authors' processing: Annotation of the TCR sequences relied on IMGT gene and region definitions. Out-of-frame rearrangements served as a stand-in for the preselection repertoire and were compared with in-frame clonotypes. To estimate repertoire size, the study used the iCHAO1 estimator that comes with the immunoSEQ platform. A Gini index based on the Lorenz curve was applied to in-frame amino acid clonotypes to measure clonal inequality. The intersect function in the R package tcR was used to count shared clonotypes, while the Jaccard index served to score similarity. Principal component analysis of V, J and V-J usage frequencies was run with the R prcomp function without normalization. The table comes from immuneACCESS by way of TCRdb, which keeps in-frame sequences with V and J called. Part of the clones is missing from these tables; in studies checked, under half for an unresolved V gene and the rest for unknown reasons. V, J and clone size are those of that table, while D and trimming were read from the DNA. The sample table holds just under 60,000 clones, of which around 94% were seen once. The biggest ten clones account for 18% of the sample.

The sequenced sample was naive CD4+ T cells from blood. The meaning of the sample's cell subset or site label: CD45RO-negative CD62L-positive naive CD4 T cells. This clonotype originated in a person between 55 and 69 years old in good health. This chain joins TRBV4-1 to TRBJ2-3; a tentative D match to TRBD1 spans 6 bases. The nucleotides read TGCGCCAGCAGCCCCGGGGACACCCTTAGCACAGATACGCAGTATTTT. This yields the protein CASSPGDTLSTDTQYF.